This T cell receptor beta chain was documented in a study of OX40 agonist ivuxolimab in advanced cancers. Across the whole study: Prior therapy, whether anti-PD-1, anti-PD-L1 or anti-CTLA-4, was allowed, and 40% had some.

Assay: immunoSEQ multiplex PCR; the TCRdb copy retains only in-frame clones and omits some. The data hold fewer than 25,000 clones, with about 90% observed a single time. Germline V lookup: CDR1 SGDLS, CDR2 YYNGEE. V gave up 0 bases and J gave up 7 bases; unmatched junction bases: 1. This CDR3 has 13 residues. This clone was seen only once. Its target is not known. Study conclusions and caveats: The mean number of expanded clones was higher in CD8+ T cells than in CD4+.

The chain links TRBV9 to TRBJ2-1, with 7 nucleotides matching TRBD2. The sequence came from an adult with an advanced solid tumor such as melanoma, head and neck, liver or kidney cancer. The source was CD4+ or CD8+ T cells sorted from blood, collected in a trial of the OX40 agonist ivuxolimab. The CDR3 here is CASSVGSGNEQFF. CDR3 coding DNA: TGTGCCAGCAGCGTAGGTAGCGGGAATGAGCAGTTCTTC. The full variable domain, rest sourced from reference TRBV9 and TRBJ2-1, is DSGVTQTPKHLITATGQRVTLRCSPRSGDLSVYWYQQSLDQGLQFLIQYYNGEERAKGNILERFSAQQFPDLHSELNLSSLELGDSALYFCASSVGSGNEQFFGPGTRLTVL.